This T cell receptor (beta chain) was captured by sequencing in a study of T cells in Graves' hyperthyroidism and ophthalmopathy. In its sample, this clonotype was seen many times. Germline V gene lookup returns CDR1 DFQATT and CDR2 SNEGSKA (reference sequence). V gave up 1 base and J gave up 3 bases; unmatched junction bases: 6. The CDR3 runs to 16 residues. Using RNA transcripts as the source, TCR beta CDR3 regions were amplified. With the HTBI primer set, the TCR CDR3 went through a first round of RT-PCR. Using its own MiXCR run on the multiplex PCR reads, TCRdb lists one record per CDR3 protein. The repertoire holds some 300,000 distinct CDR3 sequences, with 13% as singletons.

The sample was blood. The chain recombines TRBV20-1 with TRBJ2-2; 9 bases are a match to TRBD2. The clonotype comes from a woman aged 25 to 45 with Graves' hyperthyroidism that later progressed to Graves' ophthalmopathy. This chain's CDR3 is CSARVGGRGDTGELFF. For the CDR3, the DNA is TGCAGTGCTAGAGTGGGCGGGAGGGGGGACACCGGGGAGCTGTTTTTT.